Listed here are 21 T cell receptor beta chains from one sample, sequenced in a study of control samples from healthy donors and cancer patients. Some clones are missing from TCRdb's copy, which holds only in-frame ones; the method was immunoSEQ multiplex PCR. The sample holds under 200,000 clones, around 95% seen once. Sequences were obtained from blood. Source of these receptors: a woman aged 40 to 50 in good health.

The chain recombines TRBV4-2 with TRBJ1-6; maybe TRBD1 (6 bases). Germline loops: CDR1 LGHNA, CDR2 YNFKEQ. V was pared by 5 bases and J by 0 bases, with 11 bases between. The CDR3 loop spans 16 amino acids. The CDR3 nucleotides read TGTGCCAGCAGCTCCACAGGGCACTCCTATAATTCACCCCTCCACTTT. Translation gives CASSSTGHSYNSPLHF.

J is TRBJ2-1 and V is TRBV6-2 or TRBV6-3; 11 bases align to TRBD1. The germline gives CDR1 MNHEY, CDR2 SVGEGT. The CDR3 runs to 13 residues. V lost 2 bases, J lost 13 bases, and 4 bases stayed unmatched. The CDR3 is CASSYGQGAPQFF. DNA for the CDR3: TGTGCCAGCAGTTACGGACAGGGGGCCCCCCAGTTCTTC.

The chain uses TRBV7-2 and TRBJ1-2; TRBD1 aligns across 7 bases. Germline CDR1 is SGHTA and CDR2 is FQGNSA. V was clipped by 3 bases and J by 4 bases; unmatched bases: 5. There are 14 residues in the CDR3. The CDR3 nucleotides read TGTGCCAGCAGCTTCCAAACAGGGGTCTATGGCTACACCTTC. Translation: CASSFQTGVYGYTF.

This clone was detected once. The chain couples TRBV19 to TRBJ1-1; 8 bases match TRBD1. From germline, CDR1 is LNHDA and CDR2 SQIVND (reference sequence). V shed 6 bases and J 2 bases; nucleotides not matched to a gene: 11. The CDR3 length is 16 residues. CDR3 sequence: CASSRPADRGNTEAFF. Written as DNA, the CDR3 is TGTGCCAGTAGCCGGCCGGCAGACAGGGGAAACACTGAAGCTTTCTTT.

This clone came up a few times. As DNA, the CDR3 is TGTGCCAGCAGTTTCGGTACCGGGGAGCTGTTTTTT. Amino acids: CASSFGTGELFF. This sequence joins TRBV6-5 and TRBJ2-2; D uncertain. V was trimmed by 4 bases and J by 5 bases, leaving 5 bases between them. This CDR3 has 12 residues. Germline CDR1 reads MNHEY; CDR2 reads SVGAGI.

This clone was detected once. This rearrangement joins TRBV19 to TRBJ2-3; 7 nucleotides align to TRBD1. The J segment lost 6 bases and the V segment lost 4 bases, leaving 7 bases of the junction unmatched. Germline loops: CDR1 LNHDA, CDR2 SQIVND (reference sequence). The CDR3 contains 14 residues. DNA of the CDR3: TGTGCCAGTAGTACGACAGGGCTTTCGGATACGCAGTATTTT. This encodes CASSTTGLSDTQYF.

The chain employs TRBV19 and TRBJ2-2, with unresolved D. The germline CDR1 and CDR2 sequences are LNHDA and SQIVND (reference sequence). This CDR3 region has 13 residues. Between the trimmed V and J ends, which lost 1 base and 5 bases, there was a span of 5 bases. The CDR3 sequence is CASSIVVTGELFF. The DNA of the CDR3 is TGTGCCAGTAGTATAGTAGTAACCGGGGAGCTGTTTTTT.

The gene calls are TRBV2 and TRBJ1-2, with D maybe TRBD1 (5 bases). Germline V gene data show CDR1 as SNHLY and CDR2 as FYNNEI. V was cut by 4 bases and J by 2 bases, with 8 bases left in between. The CDR3 covers 13 residues. CDR3: CASSGTLNYGYTF. The CDR3, as DNA: TGTGCCAGCAGTGGGACATTAAACTATGGCTACACCTTC.

The chain links TRBV6-5 to TRBJ1-1; D remains ambiguous. The CDR3 consists of 12 residues. V lost 3 bases and J 7 bases, leaving 9 bases between the germline ends. The germline V gene encodes CDR1 MNHEY and CDR2 SVGAGI. The CDR3 here is CASSYAGDEAFF. The CDR3 DNA reads as TGTGCCAGCAGTTATGCGGGAGATGAAGCTTTCTTT.

The gene calls are TRBV19 and TRBJ1-2; the D is unclear. The CDR3 spans 12 residues. V was trimmed by 5 bases and J by 4 bases, leaving 8 bases between them. CDR1 and CDR2 (germline): LNHDA, SQIVND (reference sequence). The CDR3 DNA follows: TGTGCCAGTAGTTCCCAGACCTATGGCTACACCTTC. Encoded protein: CASSSQTYGYTF.

The chain recombines TRBV7-9 with TRBJ2-7; 9 nucleotides match TRBD2. CDR1 is SEHNR and CDR2 is FQNEAQ in the germline V gene (reference sequence). V lost 5 bases, J lost 0 bases, and 5 bases stayed unmatched. This CDR3 is 15 amino acids long. In DNA, the CDR3 is TGTGCCAGCAGCCGACTAGCGGATACCTCCTACGAGCAGTACTTC. This sequence encodes CASSRLADTSYEQYF. The full variable domain, its missing parts supplied by reference TRBV7-9 and TRBJ2-7, is DTGVSQNPRHKITKRGQNVTFRCDPISEHNRLYWYRQTLGQGPEFLTYFQNEAQLEKSRLLSDRFSAERPKGSFSTLEIQRTEQGDSAMYLCASSRLADTSYEQYFGPGTRLTVT.

V gene TRBV6-6 combines with J gene TRBJ2-2; D ambiguous. The length of the CDR3 is 16 residues. Germline-derived CDR1 and CDR2 are MNHNY and SVGAGI (reference sequence). The ends were cut back, 5 bases at V and 8 bases at J, with 21 bases in the middle. CDR3 sequence (DNA): TGTGCCAGCAGTCCAAGACTGCAGGCCATGGGGGGGGAGCTGTTTTTT. This translates into CASSPRLQAMGGELFF.

This clone was seen a few times. The J gene is TRBJ1-5, the V gene TRBV7-8; D is possibly TRBD1 (5 bases). The ends were cut back, 1 base at V and 6 bases at J, with 13 bases in the middle. The CDR3 totals 15 residues. CDR1 is SGHVS, CDR2 FQNEAQ, per germline. CDR3 residues: CASSLEGKRGQPQHF. CDR3 nucleotide sequence: TGTGCCAGCAGCTTAGAAGGGAAGAGGGGTCAGCCCCAGCATTTT.

The V and J genes are TRBV7-2 and TRBJ1-5; D remains unclear. CDR3 length: 16 residues. Trimming left V 1 base short and J 2 bases short, with 12 bases between. Germline CDR1 is SGHTA and CDR2 is FQGNSA. The CDR3 DNA is TGTGCCAGCAGCTTAGTAGGTGGGTACGGCAATCAGCCCCAGCATTTT. It encodes CASSLVGGYGNQPQHF.

This sequence joins TRBV15 and TRBJ2-1; 13 nucleotides agree with TRBD2. Germline-derived CDR1 and CDR2 are LNHNV and YYDKDF (reference sequence). V shed 1 base, J shed 6 bases, and the junction held 3 bases outside the gene matches. The CDR3 length is 16 residues. CDR3 in DNA: TGTGCCACCAGCAGAGGGACTAGCGGGAGTAGCAATGAGCAGTTCTTC. It yields the protein CATSRGTSGSSNEQFF.

This chain connects TRBV7-9 to TRBJ1-2; D possibly corresponds to TRBD1 (5 bases). The germline CDR1 and CDR2 sequences are SEHNR and FQNEAQ (reference sequence). The CDR3 runs to 16 residues. The ends were cut back, 5 bases at V and 9 bases at J, with 25 bases in the middle. The CDR3 region is CASSPPQEWKVSRYTF. The CDR3 nucleotides read TGTGCCAGCAGCCCCCCACAGGAATGGAAAGTGTCGCGCTACACCTTC.

In regard to this clone: Other DNA sequences from this sample encode an identical CDR3 as well. The CDR3 DNA is TGTGCCAGCAGCCGTGGTACGAACCTCCCCTACGAGCAGTACTTC. It is translated as CASSRGTNLPYEQYF. The gene calls are TRBV6-2 or TRBV6-3 and TRBJ2-7; D not resolved. Germline assignment: CDR1 MNHEY and CDR2 SVGEGT. CDR3 length equals 15 residues. V lost 6 bases to trimming and J lost 2 bases, with 17 bases between them.

The rearrangement links TRBV6-5 to TRBJ2-7; 11 bases are a match to TRBD2. The CDR3 is 16 residues long. V gave up 4 bases and J gave up 1 base; unmatched junction bases: 6. CDR1 and CDR2 from the germline V gene are MNHEY and SVGAGI. Written as DNA, the CDR3 is TGTGCCAGCAGTTCCCTCCTAGCGGGAGGTTCCTACGAGCAGTACTTC. This gives the protein CASSSLLAGGSYEQYF.

The chain joins TRBV5-1 to TRBJ1-3, with D tentatively TRBD1 (5 bases). CDR1 and CDR2 from the germline V gene are SGHRS and YFSETQ. This CDR3 is built from 15 residues. The V gene lost 0 bases and the J gene lost 0 bases, with 7 bases spanning the gap. This chain's CDR3 is CASSLDRTSGNTIYF. CDR3 nucleotide sequence: TGCGCCAGCAGCTTGGACAGGACCTCTGGAAACACCATATATTTT.

V is TRBV11-2 and J is TRBJ1-2; 8 bases map to TRBD1. Germline CDR1 is SGHAT and CDR2 is FQNNGV. Losses at the gene ends were 6 bases for V and 6 bases for J; bases not matched to a gene: 6. The CDR3 is made up of 13 amino acids. The CDR3: CASRGWTGNGYTF. Here the CDR3 DNA reads TGTGCCAGCAGAGGATGGACAGGGAATGGCTACACCTTC.

This chain joins TRBV6-1 and TRBJ1-6, with 7 positions matching TRBD1. The ends lost 2 bases at V and 5 bases at J; junction bases unmatched: 3. This CDR3 is built from 15 residues. Germline lookup yields CDR1 MNHNS and CDR2 SASEGT. The CDR3 coding sequence is TGTGCCAGCAGTGAATTAGGGGGCCATAATTCACCCCTCCACTTT. This sequence encodes CASSELGGHNSPLHF.